These T cell receptor beta chains were read from a single sample in a study of beta chain features in type 1 diabetes. Sequencing used immunoSEQ multiplex PCR; TCRdb keeps in-frame clones, though not all of them. The sample holds about 150,000 clones, around 9% seen once. Sample: central memory CD4+ T cells from blood. The receptors were gathered from a woman in her twenties or thirties with type 1 diabetes. Both conserved end residues are part of each CDR3.

j_call: TRBJ1-4
v_call: TRBV7-3
cdr3_aa: CASSPTGTVNEKLFF

j_call: TRBJ2-7
v_call: TRBV23-1
cdr3_aa: CASSQGDRGWNEQYF

j_call: TRBJ2-2
v_call: TRBV2
cdr3_aa: CASSIPRATSVTGELFF

j_call: TRBJ1-1
v_call: TRBV30
cdr3_aa: CACPGQGGSLGTEAFF

j_call: TRBJ2-7
v_call: TRBV7-7
cdr3_aa: CASSSGTMSYEQYF

j_call: TRBJ2-5
v_call: TRBV11-2
cdr3_aa: CASSLEIERLETQYF

j_call: TRBJ1-5
v_call: TRBV15
cdr3_aa: CATSTSGTGGLEPQHF

j_call: TRBJ2-7
v_call: TRBV14
cdr3_aa: CASSLGTGTEQYF

j_call: TRBJ2-5
v_call: TRBV30
cdr3_aa: CAWRGAGYSGRLGETQYF

j_call: TRBJ1-1
v_call: TRBV11-3
cdr3_aa: CASSISRDRGSFF

j_call: TRBJ1-5
v_call: TRBV12-5
cdr3_aa: CASGLERTAQHF

j_call: TRBJ2-7
v_call: TRBV9
cdr3_aa: CASSVGGSGTVFYEQYF

j_call: TRBJ1-4
v_call: TRBV27
cdr3_aa: CASRTGREKLFF

j_call: TRBJ2-7
v_call: TRBV29-1
cdr3_aa: CSGGTGTGGEQYF

j_call: TRBJ1-2
v_call: TRBV6-5
cdr3_aa: CASSDAQGNGYTF

j_call: TRBJ1-5
v_call: TRBV2
cdr3_aa: CASSLQGTNSNQPQHF

j_call: TRBJ2-2
v_call: TRBV11-3
cdr3_aa: CASSLDRELGELFF

j_call: TRBJ1-2
v_call: TRBV19
cdr3_aa: CASSPRSNGYTF

j_call: TRBJ1-1
v_call: TRBV11-2
cdr3_aa: CASSLEQGTEAFF

j_call: TRBJ2-1
v_call: TRBV28
cdr3_aa: CASSPLGASGSNEQFF

j_call: TRBJ2-5
v_call: TRBV2
cdr3_aa: CASSEGTAGLETQYF

j_call: TRBJ2-3
v_call: TRBV5-4
cdr3_aa: CASSLQAGDTDTQYF

j_call: TRBJ2-3
v_call: TRBV30
cdr3_aa: CAWSVPSGGGDSTDTQYF

j_call: TRBJ2-2
v_call: TRBV30
cdr3_aa: CAWCPGQGVTGELFF

j_call: TRBJ2-2
v_call: TRBV4-2
cdr3_aa: CASSRALVYSNTGELFF

j_call: TRBJ1-2
v_call: TRBV2
cdr3_aa: CASSGSGTAPYGYTF

j_call: TRBJ2-7
v_call: TRBV5-5
cdr3_aa: CASSLQNYEQYF

j_call: TRBJ1-2
v_call: TRBV4-1
cdr3_aa: CASSLTTESYGYTF

j_call: TRBJ2-7
v_call: TRBV28
cdr3_aa: CASTGGAGEQYF

j_call: TRBJ2-7
v_call: TRBV7-2
cdr3_aa: CASSLAINSYEQYF

j_call: TRBJ1-2
v_call: TRBV27
cdr3_aa: CASSRGNYGYTF

j_call: TRBJ2-5
v_call: TRBV7-9
cdr3_aa: CASSLISGHQETQYF

j_call: TRBJ2-2
v_call: TRBV27
cdr3_aa: CASSLAGAVTGELFF

j_call: TRBJ1-2
v_call: TRBV18
cdr3_aa: CASSPPSRFNYGYTF

j_call: TRBJ1-2
v_call: TRBV25-1
cdr3_aa: CASSATRRGQLNYGYTF

j_call: TRBJ1-4
v_call: TRBV29-1
cdr3_aa: CSIGEVNEKLFF

j_call: TRBJ2-7
v_call: TRBV10-3
cdr3_aa: CAISESSSGNYEQYF

j_call: TRBJ2-3
v_call: TRBV5-4
cdr3_aa: CASSSRKGWITDTQYF

j_call: TRBJ2-7
v_call: TRBV30
cdr3_aa: CAWRSQGPYEQYF

j_call: TRBJ2-7
v_call: TRBV29-1
cdr3_aa: CSVVGLADAWEQYF

j_call: TRBJ2-3
v_call: TRBV6-6
cdr3_aa: CASSYPREGNTDTQYF

j_call: TRBJ1-1
v_call: TRBV10-3
cdr3_aa: CASYGGGTEAFF

j_call: TRBJ2-7
v_call: TRBV15
cdr3_aa: CATSREEGVYEQYF

j_call: TRBJ1-2
v_call: TRBV30
cdr3_aa: CAWMRTGVYGYTF

j_call: TRBJ1-2
v_call: TRBV6-5
cdr3_aa: CATLRTGNNGYTF